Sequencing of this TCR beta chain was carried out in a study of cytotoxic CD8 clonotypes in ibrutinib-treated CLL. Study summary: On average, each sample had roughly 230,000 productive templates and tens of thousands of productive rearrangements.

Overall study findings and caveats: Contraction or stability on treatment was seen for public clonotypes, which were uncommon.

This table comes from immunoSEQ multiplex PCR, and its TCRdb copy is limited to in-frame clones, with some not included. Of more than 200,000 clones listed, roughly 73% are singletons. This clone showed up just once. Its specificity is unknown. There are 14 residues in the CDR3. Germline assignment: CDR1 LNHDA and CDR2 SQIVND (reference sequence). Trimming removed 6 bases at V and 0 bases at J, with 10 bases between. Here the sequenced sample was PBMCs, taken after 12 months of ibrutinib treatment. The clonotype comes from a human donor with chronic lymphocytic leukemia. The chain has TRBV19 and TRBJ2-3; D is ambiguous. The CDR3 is CASSSGPSTDTQYF. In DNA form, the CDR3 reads TGTGCCAGTAGCTCCGGCCCCAGCACAGATACGCAGTATTTT. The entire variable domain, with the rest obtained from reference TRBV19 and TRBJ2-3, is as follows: DGGITQSPKYLFRKEGQNVTLSCEQNLNHDAMYWYRQDPGQGLRLIYYSQIVNDFQKGDIAEGYSVSREKKESFPLTVTSAQKNPTAFYLCASSSGPSTDTQYFGPGTRLTVL.